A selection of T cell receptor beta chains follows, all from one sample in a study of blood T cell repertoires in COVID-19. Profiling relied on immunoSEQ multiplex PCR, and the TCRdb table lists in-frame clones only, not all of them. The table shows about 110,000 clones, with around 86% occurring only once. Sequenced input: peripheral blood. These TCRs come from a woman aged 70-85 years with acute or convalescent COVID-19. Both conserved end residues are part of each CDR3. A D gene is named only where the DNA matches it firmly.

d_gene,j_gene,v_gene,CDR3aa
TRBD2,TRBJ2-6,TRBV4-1,CASSQGLASGANVLTF
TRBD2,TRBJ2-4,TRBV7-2,CASSAGLSRVAKNIQYF
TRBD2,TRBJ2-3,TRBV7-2,CASSPLGGGVPDTQYF
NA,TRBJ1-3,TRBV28,CASSAGSAGKNTIYF
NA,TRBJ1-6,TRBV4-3,CASSQEWGRSNSPLHF
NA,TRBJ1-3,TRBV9,CASSVEGTHSGNTIYF
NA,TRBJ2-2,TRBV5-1,CASSFQGSLANTGELFF
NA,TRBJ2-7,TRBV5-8,CASSHWTDSSYEQYF
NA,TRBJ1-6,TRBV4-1,CASSHQGYNSPLHF
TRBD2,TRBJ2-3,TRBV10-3,CAISALSGSVTDTQYF
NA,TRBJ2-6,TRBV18,CASSPPGGGSGANVLTF
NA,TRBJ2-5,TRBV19,CASSIGAGVGETQYF